This TCR beta chain was captured by sequencing in a study of somatic mutations in cytotoxic T cells in rheumatoid arthritis. Study results and limitations: The antigen targets of the expanded CD8+ clones lacked identification. Healthy controls did not share the age-linked increase in CD8+ clonality seen in rheumatoid arthritis patients. There were about an eighth of the 65 patients in whom the largest CD8+ clone exceeded 20% of CD8+ cells.

Isolation of the CD4+ and CD8+ populations was accomplished via positive magnetic bead selection, with purity assessed by flow cytometry. Notes on this clone: Its antigen remains unidentified.

V was cut by 1 base and J by 5 bases, with 3 bases left in between. Per the germline V gene, CDR1 is SGHDT and CDR2 is YYEEEE. The CDR3 is 12 residues long. This table comes from immunoSEQ multiplex PCR, and its TCRdb copy is limited to in-frame clones, with some not included. This sample has 11,000 or so clones; roughly 72% occur once, and the top ten carry 7.5% to 10%. This receptor was identified in a man between 70 and 80 years old in good health. The J gene is TRBJ2-2, the V gene TRBV5-6; D remains ambiguous. The sample comprised CD8+ T cells sorted from blood. CDR3: CASSLSTGELFF. CDR3 sequence (DNA): TGTGCCAGCAGCTTGAGTACCGGGGAGCTGTTTTTT.